The T cell receptor beta chain under discussion was sequenced for a study of Ad26.COV2.S vaccination and SARS-CoV-2 variants. Study-wide results and limits: Using TCR breadth and depth analyses may have led to underestimated total T cell responses. Relative to placebo recipients, vaccine recipients exhibited elevated spike-specific TCR breadth.

V was shortened by 1 base and J by 8 bases, with 23 bases between the two germline ends. The length of the CDR3 is 18 residues. Germline V gene sequence: CDR1 LGHNA, CDR2 YSLEER. Sequenced by immunoSEQ multiplex PCR; TCRdb stores in-frame clones only, minus some. The profile shows roughly 510,000 clones, around 88% of them singletons. As regards this clone: Its antigen is as yet unknown.

Noted treatment: 15 to 20 received Ad26.COV2.S at low or high dose, single or two shots; several received placebo; per-sample allocation not given. It was on day 63 after the first vaccine or placebo injection that samples were taken. The sequence was collected from a person between 18 and 65 years old who received the Ad26.COV2.S COVID-19 vaccine or a placebo. The gene calls are TRBV4-3 and TRBJ2-2, with a weak D call TRBD1 (5 bases). This specimen was peripheral blood, taken in a trial of Ad26.COV2.S vaccine versus placebo. Written as DNA, the CDR3 is TGCGCCAGCAGCCAAGTACCTCTCCGGGCCCTAAAGGGGGGGGAGCTGTTTTTT. Translation: CASSQVPLRALKGGELFF.